Listed here are 15 T cell receptor beta chains from one sample, sequenced in a study of blood T cell repertoires in COVID-19 (dated by TCRdb to 2020 to 2022). Receptor amplification or capture employed the immunoSEQ multiplex PCR assay. This immuneACCESS table, as held by TCRdb, lists in-frame sequences with V and J called but not all clones. Of the missing ones, under half trace to an unresolved V gene in checked studies; the others have no known cause. Across this sample there are around 150,000 clones, with just under 80% seen only once. The ten largest account for about 15% of the sample. The sequencing sample was made of peripheral blood. The receptors shown here come from a woman aged 80 or over with acute or convalescent COVID-19.

In this sample, this clone turned up once. This chain joins TRBV3-1 (or the pseudogene TRBV3-2) and TRBJ1-3; D unresolved. The germline V gene encodes CDR1 LGHDT and CDR2 YNNKEL (reference sequence). V lost 5 bases and J lost 0, with 11 bases in between. CDR3 length: 15 residues. The CDR3 DNA reads as TGTGCCAGCAGCTATGACACACACTCTGGAAACACCATATATTTT. As protein: CASSYDTHSGNTIYF.

This clone was counted a few times. This rearrangement joins TRBV5-1 to TRBJ1-1; D call uncertain. From germline, CDR1 is SGHRS and CDR2 YFSETQ. This CDR3 contains 14 residues. The V gene lost 7 bases and the J gene lost 1 base, with 14 bases spanning the gap. The CDR3 sequence is CASHTQPSNTEAFF. CDR3 bases: TGCGCCAGCCACACACAGCCTTCGAACACTGAAGCTTTCTTT.

The chain has TRBV11-1 and TRBJ1-6; TRBD1 is a possible D gene (6 bases). CDR1 and CDR2 (germline): SGHAT, FQDESV (reference sequence). V was cut by 6 bases and J by 7 bases, with 13 bases left in between. The CDR3 length is 14 residues. The CDR3: CASRFTRGNSPLHF. CDR3 nucleotides: TGTGCCAGCAGATTTACCAGGGGAAATTCACCCCTCCACTTT. The full variable domain, rest sourced from reference TRBV11-1 and TRBJ1-6, is EAEVAQSPRYKITEKSQAVAFWCDPISGHATLYWYRQILGQGPELLVQFQDESVVDDSQLPKDRFSAERLKGVDSTLKIQPAELGDSAMYLCASRFTRGNSPLHFGNGTRLTVT.

This clone was picked up a small number of times. This chain joins TRBV5-1 and TRBJ1-2; D gene unclear. Per the germline V gene, CDR1 is SGHRS and CDR2 is YFSETQ. The CDR3 length is 13 residues. V dropped 5 bases and J dropped 4 bases, with 12 bases sitting between them. CDR3 DNA sequence: TGCGCCAGCAGGCTCCAGGATCTCTATGGCTACACCTTC. It is translated as CASRLQDLYGYTF.

The V gene is TRBV2, the J gene TRBJ1-2; TRBD1 agrees at 8 bases. V was pared by 6 bases and J by 4 bases, with 4 bases of the junction left unmatched. The CDR3 sequence is 13 residues long. Germline CDR1 SNHLY, CDR2 FYNNEI. CDR3 residues: CASRYRGGYGYTF. CDR3 sequence (DNA): TGTGCCAGCAGATACAGGGGGGGCTATGGCTACACCTTC.

This sequence joins TRBV3-1 (or the pseudogene TRBV3-2) and TRBJ1-1; D is unclear. The germline V gene encodes CDR1 LGHDT and CDR2 YNNKEL (reference sequence). The V gene lost 4 bases and the J gene lost 5 bases, with 14 bases spanning the gap. The CDR3 length is 14 residues. CDR3 in DNA: TGTGCCAGCAGCCTTTCGACACCTATGACTGAAGCTTTCTTT. Protein product: CASSLSTPMTEAFF.

This chain uses TRBV3-1 (or the pseudogene TRBV3-2) with TRBJ2-5; D remains ambiguous. V gave up 5 bases and J gave up 5 bases, with 9 bases separating them. Germline V gene sequence: CDR1 LGHDT, CDR2 YNNKEL (reference sequence). The CDR3 extends over 12 amino acids. CDR3 sequence: CASSNLEETQYF. CDR3 DNA sequence: TGTGCCAGCAGCAACTTAGAGGAGACCCAGTACTTC.

There are a few counts of this clone. The chain joins TRBV19 to TRBJ1-5, with D possibly TRBD1 on 5 matching bases. CDR3 size: 13 residues. Trimming shortened V by 3 bases and J by 4 bases, and 7 bases separated the two germline ends. Germline CDR1 and CDR2: LNHDA and SQIVND (reference sequence). CDR3 nucleotides: TGTGCCAGTAGTATCAGGGAAAATCAGCCCCAGCATTTT. Amino acid sequence: CASSIRENQPQHF.

The genes are TRBV3-1 (or the pseudogene TRBV3-2) and TRBJ1-2; 7 bases line up with TRBD1. V shed 4 bases, J shed 0 bases, and the junction held 5 bases outside the gene matches. Germline CDR1 LGHDT, CDR2 YNNKEL (reference sequence). The CDR3 length is 15 residues. CDR3: CASSPRQGANYGYTF. DNA for the CDR3: TGTGCCAGCAGCCCGAGACAGGGAGCTAACTATGGCTACACCTTC.

This clone was counted once. The V and J genes are TRBV18 and TRBJ2-3; TRBD2 aligns across 11 bases. Germline trimming cut 5 bases from V and 5 bases from J; bases unmatched to any gene: 6. Per the germline V gene, CDR1 is KGHSH and CDR2 is LQKENI. The CDR3 totals 15 residues. The CDR3 coding sequence is TGTGCCAGCTCAGCCACTAGCGGGGGACAAGATACGCAGTATTTT. Amino acids: CASSATSGGQDTQYF.

V usage is TRBV28 and J usage is TRBJ2-5; TRBD1 agrees at 10 bases. V shed 6 bases, J shed 4 bases, and the junction held 5 bases outside the gene matches. CDR3 size: 14 residues. In germline, CDR1 is MDHEN, CDR2 SYDVKM. The CDR3 spells CASRLTGGGETQYF. The CDR3 DNA follows: TGTGCCAGCAGGCTGACAGGGGGCGGAGAGACCCAGTACTTC.

CDR3 nucleotide sequence: TGTGCCAGCAGTGGGGGACAGGGGATTGCTAATGAAAAACTGTTTTTT. Its translation is CASSGGQGIANEKLFF. The V gene is TRBV6-1, the J gene TRBJ1-4; TRBD1 matches 10 bases. J was trimmed by 3 bases and V by 4 bases; bases with no gene match: 5. Looked up from germline, CDR1 is MNHNS and CDR2 is SASEGT. The length of the CDR3 is 16 residues.

CDR3 nucleotide sequence: TGTGCCAGCAGCTTGGGGGGGCTGCCCCAGCATTTT. It yields the protein CASSLGGLPQHF. The V gene is TRBV7-9, the J gene TRBJ1-5, with a tentative D call TRBD1 (6 bases). CDR1 is SEHNR, CDR2 FQNEAQ, per germline (reference sequence). This CDR3 has 12 residues. V lost 3 bases, J lost 9 bases, and 9 bases lay in between.

This clone was seen repeatedly, ten times or more. The V gene is TRBV19, the J gene TRBJ2-1; 8 bases map to TRBD1. CDR3 length: 16 amino acids. V lost 0 bases to trimming and J lost 7 bases; unmatched junction nucleotides: 8. Germline loops: CDR1 LNHDA, CDR2 SQIVND (reference sequence). The CDR3 is CASSIDTGGMWNEQFF. CDR3 coding DNA: TGTGCCAGTAGTATAGATACAGGGGGTATGTGGAATGAGCAGTTCTTC.

The chain is built from TRBV5-6 and TRBJ1-6, with 8 bases fitting TRBD1. V was clipped by 4 bases and J by 5 bases; unmatched bases: 5. The CDR3 spans 15 residues. Germline CDR1 and CDR2: SGHDT and YYEEEE. The CDR3 DNA is TGTGCCAGCAGCGCAGGACAGGGTCATAATTCACCCCTCCACTTT. Translation: CASSAGQGHNSPLHF.